Listed here are 20 T cell receptor beta chains from one sample, sequenced in a study of blood T cell repertoires in COVID-19. Profiling relied on immunoSEQ multiplex PCR, and the TCRdb table lists in-frame clones only, not all of them. This sample has 200,000 to 250,000 clones, with 70% to 90% found just once. Sample: PBMCs or T cells enriched from blood (not recorded which). The origin of the receptors is a man aged 50 to 60 who had been exposed to COVID-19.

V is TRBV6-1 and J is TRBJ1-5; 8 nucleotides match TRBD1. The CDR3 loop spans 14 amino acids. V lost 2 bases to trimming and J lost 4 bases; unmatched junction nucleotides: 1. CDR1 is MNHNS and CDR2 is SASEGT in the germline V gene. CDR3 amino acids: CASSEQGANQPQHF. The DNA for the CDR3 is TGTGCCAGCAGTGAACAGGGGGCTAATCAGCCCCAGCATTTT.

This rearrangement joins TRBV4-1 to TRBJ1-5, with D perhaps TRBD1 (6 bases). Trimming pared 5 bases from V and 6 bases from J, leaving 17 bases between. Germline V CDR1 and CDR2: MGHRA, YSYEKL. The CDR3 is 15 residues long. This CDR3 reads CASSEGGVEGQPQHF. The CDR3 DNA is TGCGCCAGCAGCGAAGGGGGGGTGGAGGGTCAGCCCCAGCATTTT.

V and J are TRBV9 and TRBJ1-3, with a tentative D call TRBD1 (6 bases). Trimming took 7 bases from V and 0 from J, leaving 11 bases between them. Germline lookup yields CDR1 SGDLS and CDR2 YYNGEE. The CDR3 consists of 14 residues. The CDR3 nucleotides read TGTGCCAGCTCATGGGACACCTCTGGAAACACCATATATTTT. It encodes CASSWDTSGNTIYF.

The genes are TRBV14 and TRBJ1-2; D is unresolved. This CDR3 has 13 residues. Trimming shortened V by 0 bases and J by 7 bases, and 9 bases separated the two germline ends. Germline lookup yields CDR1 SGHDN and CDR2 FVKESK. The DNA for the CDR3 is TGTGCCAGCAGCCAAGACCTCGAGGGTGGCTACACCTTC. Translated, it gives CASSQDLEGGYTF. The whole variable domain, filled in from reference TRBV14 and TRBJ1-2, reads EAGVTQFPSHSVIEKGQTVTLRCDPISGHDNLYWYRRVMGKEIKFLLHFVKESKQDESGMPNNRFLAERTGGTYSTLKVQPAELEDSGVYFCASSQDLEGGYTFGSGTRLTVV.

In this sample, this clone turned up once. The V call is TRBV9, the J call TRBJ1-1; D is undetermined. Germline V gives CDR1 SGDLS, CDR2 YYNGEE. The CDR3 has 15 amino acids. With 0 bases removed from V and 1 base from J, the gap between germline ends came to 10 bases. CDR3 in DNA: TGTGCCAGCAGCGTAGAAGGAGGAGCGAACACTGAAGCTTTCTTT. It specifies CASSVEGGANTEAFF.

V and J are TRBV4-2 and TRBJ2-5; perhaps TRBD2 as D (12 bases). Germline CDR1 is LGHNA and CDR2 is YNFKEQ. With 0 bases removed from V and 2 bases from J, the gap between germline ends came to 31 bases. The CDR3 runs to 22 residues. The CDR3 is CASSQDRNSDRGLAGGQETQYF. For the CDR3, the DNA is TGTGCCAGCAGCCAAGATCGGAACTCGGACAGGGGGCTAGCGGGAGGGCAAGAGACCCAGTACTTC.

This clone was counted only a few times. The genes are TRBV5-8 and TRBJ2-2, with D perhaps matching TRBD2 (6 bases). The germline V gene encodes CDR1 SGHTS and CDR2 YDEGEE. The CDR3 extends over 15 amino acids. The ends were cut back, 4 bases at V and 2 bases at J, with 12 bases in the middle. The CDR3 region has the DNA TGTGCCAGCAGCCGAATAGCGGTTAACACCGGGGAGCTGTTTTTT. It codes for CASSRIAVNTGELFF.

This chain connects TRBV5-1 to TRBJ1-1; D gene ambiguous. The CDR3 loop spans 15 amino acids. Trimming pared 0 bases from V and 4 bases from J, leaving 13 bases between. CDR1 and CDR2 from the germline V gene are SGHRS and YFSETQ. The CDR3 loop reads CASSLEEEFATEAFF. The CDR3 DNA reads TGCGCCAGCAGCTTGGAGGAGGAGTTTGCCACTGAAGCTTTCTTT.

CDR3 region: CASRNFQGSGNTIYF. The CDR3 DNA reads as TGTGCCAGCAGGAATTTTCAGGGTAGCGGAAACACCATATATTTT. The chain recombines TRBV7-9 with TRBJ1-3; possible D gene TRBD1, 5 bases. This CDR3 has 15 residues. From germline, CDR1 is SEHNR and CDR2 FQNEAQ (reference sequence). V lost 6 bases, J lost 4 bases, and 16 bases lay in between.

The V and J genes are TRBV11-2 and TRBJ2-1; 12 bases line up with TRBD2. Germline V gene data show CDR1 as SGHAT and CDR2 as FQNNGV. The CDR3 sequence is 15 residues long. Trimming removed 5 bases from V and 15 bases from J; junction bases left unmatched: 14. DNA of the CDR3: TGTGCCAGCAGCAAACGGACTAGCGGGAAGCCATTTGGGTTCTTC. It is translated as CASSKRTSGKPFGFF. The full variable domain, completed using reference TRBV11-2 and TRBJ2-1, is EAGVAQSPRYKIIEKRQSVAFWCNPISGHATLYWYQQILGQGPKLLIQFQNNGVVDDSQLPKDRFSAERLKGVDSTLKIQPAKLEDSAVYLCASSKRTSGKPFGFFGPGTRLTVL.

This clone was counted a single time. The genes are TRBV15 and TRBJ1-4; D ambiguous. The CDR3 contains 15 residues. Trimming shortened V by 0 bases and J by 4 bases, and 9 bases separated the two germline ends. The germline V gene encodes CDR1 LNHNV and CDR2 YYDKDF (reference sequence). CDR3 amino acids: CATSRDTVYNEKLFF. The CDR3 nucleotides are TGTGCCACCAGCAGAGATACAGTGTATAATGAAAAACTGTTTTTT.

This clone has just a few counts. The chain has TRBV9 and TRBJ2-1; maybe TRBD2 (6 bases). Germline CDR1 SGDLS, CDR2 YYNGEE. CDR3 length: 13 residues. V was cut by 2 bases and J by 9 bases, with 12 bases left in between. CDR3 sequence reads: CASSVGDGGEQFF. CDR3 DNA: TGTGCCAGCAGCGTTGGGGACGGGGGTGAGCAGTTCTTC.

This sequence joins TRBV19 and TRBJ2-5; 7 nucleotides agree with TRBD2. From germline, CDR1 is LNHDA and CDR2 SQIVND (reference sequence). Germline trimming cut 3 bases from V and 4 bases from J; bases unmatched to any gene: 5. The CDR3 runs to 14 residues. The CDR3 region is CASSMHREGETQYF. As DNA, the CDR3 is TGTGCCAGTAGTATGCATAGGGAGGGAGAGACCCAGTACTTC. The whole variable domain, remainder taken from reference TRBV19 and TRBJ2-5, is DGGITQSPKYLFRKEGQNVTLSCEQNLNHDAMYWYRQDPGQGLRLIYYSQIVNDFQKGDIAEGYSVSREKKESFPLTVTSAQKNPTAFYLCASSMHREGETQYFGPGTRLLVL.

The rearrangement links TRBV5-1 to TRBJ1-5, with no clear D. Trimming left V 0 bases short and J 6 bases short, with 7 bases between. Germline CDR1 SGHRS, CDR2 YFSETQ. The CDR3 loop spans 13 amino acids. The CDR3 DNA reads as TGCGCCAGCAGCTTGGCCCCGGTTCAGCCCCAGCATTTT. Translated: CASSLAPVQPQHF.

V gene TRBV12-5 combines with J gene TRBJ1-1; 7 bases fit TRBD1. Losses at the gene ends were 7 bases for V and 1 base for J; bases not matched to a gene: 6. Germline V lookup: CDR1 LGHNT, CDR2 FRNRAP. CDR3 length equals 14 residues. CDR3 in amino acids: CASALQGGNTEAFF. The CDR3 DNA follows: TGTGCTAGTGCCCTTCAGGGGGGGAACACTGAAGCTTTCTTT.

The chain joins TRBV7-2 to TRBJ1-2; D perhaps matches TRBD1 (6 bases). The V end lost 2 bases, the J end lost 5 bases, and 12 bases lay between the germline ends. This CDR3 comprises 14 residues. From germline, CDR1 is SGHTA and CDR2 FQGNSA. This CDR3 is CASSLKGGGYGYTF. The DNA for the CDR3 is TGTGCCAGCAGCTTAAAGGGGGGAGGGTATGGCTACACCTTC.

The chain recombines TRBV7-3 with TRBJ2-2; 8 nucleotides agree with TRBD1. Trimming removed 4 bases from V and 1 base from J; junction bases left unmatched: 2. The germline V gene encodes CDR1 SGHTA and CDR2 FQGTGA. This CDR3 spans 15 amino acids. The CDR3 loop is CASSSGQGNTGELFF. CDR3 nucleotides: TGTGCCAGCAGCTCCGGACAGGGGAACACCGGGGAGCTGTTTTTT.

This clone was detected a few times. The rearrangement joins TRBV10-3 to TRBJ2-7; TRBD1 might be the D (5 bases). CDR3 size: 12 residues. V dropped 3 bases and J dropped 4 bases, with 7 bases sitting between them. Germline V lookup: CDR1 ENHRY, CDR2 SYGVKD. The CDR3 here is CAISERGYEQYV. In DNA form, the CDR3 reads TGTGCCATCAGTGAAAGGGGATACGAGCAGTACGTC.

The rearrangement uses TRBV5-6 and TRBJ1-4; 9 nucleotides match TRBD1. This CDR3 spans 17 amino acids. Germline assignment: CDR1 SGHDT and CDR2 YYEEEE. V was pared by 0 bases and J by 7 bases, with 10 bases of the junction left unmatched. The CDR3 sequence: CASSLGLGQGISEKLFF. CDR3 bases: TGTGCCAGCAGCTTGGGACTTGGACAGGGGATAAGTGAAAAACTGTTTTTT. Variable domain in full (rest from reference TRBV5-6 and TRBJ1-4): DAGVTQSPTHLIKTRGQQVTLRCSPKSGHDTVSWYQQALGQGPQFIFQYYEEEERQRGNFPDRFSGHQFPNYSSELNVNALLLGDSALYLCASSLGLGQGISEKLFFGSGTQLSVL.

The genes are TRBV11-3 and TRBJ2-2; D not certain. Germline V CDR1 and CDR2: SGHNT, YENEEA. V was pared by 1 base and J by 1 base, with 7 bases between. The CDR3 runs 15 residues. For the CDR3, the DNA is TGTGCCAGCAGCTTAGTTTCAGGGAACACCGGGGAGCTGTTTTTT. It is translated as CASSLVSGNTGELFF.